This T cell receptor (beta chain) is from a study of shared clonotypes between healthy human individuals. The CDR3 sequence is 10 residues long. V lost 6 bases to trimming and J lost 8 bases, with 8 bases between them. Germline V CDR1 and CDR2: SQVTM, ANQGSEA. Study-wide points: The four-donor shared clonotypes exceeded non-shared clonotypes in generation probability, with non-shared ones scoring lower.

Measured with immunoSEQ multiplex PCR; TCRdb has only the in-frame clones, and not every one. The table includes about 580,000 clones, 95% to 98% detected once. CD45RO-negative, CCR7-positively selected cells formed the naive CD8 fraction, excluding terminally differentiated effector memory CD45RA+ cells. Turning to this clone: What it recognizes is unknown.

The clonotype comes from a man aged 25 to 40 in good health. This chain joins TRBV29-1 and TRBJ2-1; TRBD1 might be the D (5 bases). Sample: naive CD8+ T cells sorted from blood. CDR3 region: CSVRADEQFF. CDR3 in DNA: TGCAGCGTCAGGGCTGATGAGCAGTTCTTC.